The 15 T cell receptor beta chains given below trace back to one sample, sequenced in a study of CD8 T cells in ankylosing spondylitis. Study results and limitations: Made up of eight highly homologous variants, a TCR beta motif appeared characteristic of ankylosing spondylitis blood.

In TCRdb, the 5' RACE reads were re-called with MiXCR into one record per CDR3 protein. The sample includes under 950,000 distinct CDR3 sequences, around a fifth of them seen just once. No antigen is known for these receptors. The source material was blood, either unsorted or a sorted T cell fraction (not recorded which). The source of these receptors is a male donor with ankylosing spondylitis.

This clonotype was detected only a few times. The CDR3 DNA sequence: TGTGCCAGCAGTTTAGCGAGATCCGGGAAGCACAATCAGCCCCAGCATTTT. Residues: CASSLARSGKHNQPQHF. The chain joins TRBV27 to TRBJ1-5; D gene unclear. Germline V gene data show CDR1 as MNHEY and CDR2 as SMNVEV (reference sequence). The germline V and J ends were trimmed by 2 bases and 3 bases, with 17 bases remaining between them. This CDR3 has 17 residues.

V and J are TRBV28 and TRBJ2-7; perhaps D is TRBD1 or TRBD2 (5 bases each). CDR3 length: 13 residues. The ends were cut back, 5 bases at V and 6 bases at J, with 14 bases in the middle. Germline assignment: CDR1 MDHEN and CDR2 SYDVKM. The CDR3 reads CASSHGLGPEQYF. In DNA form, the CDR3 reads TGTGCCAGCAGTCATGGACTGGGGCCCGAGCAGTACTTC.

CDR3 nucleotide sequence: TGCAGTGCCGCCGTGGGGGGCCCTGAAGCTTTCTTT. It translates to CSAAVGGPEAFF. J is TRBJ1-1 and V is TRBV20-1; a weak D match, TRBD1 (6 bases). Germline values: CDR1 DFQATT, CDR2 SNEGSKA (reference sequence). The V end lost 6 bases, the J end lost 6 bases, and 14 bases lay between the germline ends. CDR3 size: 12 residues.

The rearrangement links TRBV12-3 or TRBV12-4 to TRBJ2-5; TRBD1 might be the D (6 bases). This CDR3 contains 14 residues. V shed 0 bases and J shed 5 bases, with 10 bases lying between them. CDR3: CASSLARQGETQYF. The CDR3 nucleotides read TGTGCCAGCAGTTTAGCGCGCCAGGGGGAGACCCAGTACTTC.

This clonotype was seen a few times. This chain uses TRBV14 with TRBJ1-2; 7 bases agree with TRBD1. Trimming at V came to 2 bases and at J to 7 bases, leaving 4 bases not matched to a gene. The CDR3 length is 13 residues. CDR1 and CDR2 from the germline V gene are SGHDN and FVKESK. The CDR3 nucleotides are TGTGCCAGCAGCCAAAGACAGGGCCTTGGCTACACCTTC. Protein: CASSQRQGLGYTF.

Many counts were recorded for this clonotype. The chain uses TRBV5-1 and TRBJ2-7, with 10 bases matching TRBD1. The V segment lost 0 bases and the J segment 0 bases; nucleotides outside the gene matches: 6. The CDR3 sequence is 17 residues long. Germline CDR1 is SGHRS and CDR2 is YFSETQ. CDR3 DNA: TGCGCCAGCAGCTTGGAAGGGACAGGGGACTACTCCTACGAGCAGTACTTC. Its protein is CASSLEGTGDYSYEQYF. The entire variable domain, with the rest obtained from reference TRBV5-1 and TRBJ2-7, is as follows: KAGVTQTPRYLIKTRGQQVTLSCSPISGHRSVSWYQQTPGQGLQFLFEYFSETQRNKGNFPGRFSGRQFSNSRSEMNVSTLELGDSALYLCASSLEGTGDYSYEQYFGPGTRLTVT.

This chain links TRBV12-3 or TRBV12-4 with TRBJ1-2; 10 positions match TRBD1. With 1 base clipped from V and 7 bases from J, the junction kept 6 bases outside the gene matches. This CDR3 contains 15 residues. CDR3 sequence: CASSLGGQGSAGYTF. The CDR3 DNA follows: TGTGCCAGCAGTTTAGGGGGACAGGGGAGTGCTGGCTACACCTTC.

This chain connects TRBV9 to TRBJ1-4; D uncertain. The ends were cut back, 0 bases at V and 6 bases at J, with 9 bases in the middle. From germline, CDR1 is SGDLS and CDR2 YYNGEE. This CDR3 contains 14 residues. CDR3 in DNA: TGTGCCAGCAGCGTAGAGGCCTTGGATGAAAAACTGTTTTTT. Translated, it gives CASSVEALDEKLFF. Using reference TRBV9 and TRBJ1-4 for the parts outside the CDR3, the full variable domain is DSGVTQTPKHLITATGQRVTLRCSPRSGDLSVYWYQQSLDQGLQFLIQYYNGEERAKGNILERFSAQQFPDLHSELNLSSLELGDSALYFCASSVEALDEKLFFGSGTQLSVL.

This clonotype was observed at least ten times. This chain uses TRBV4-1 with TRBJ1-1, with 7 bases fitting TRBD1. The CDR3 is made up of 15 amino acids. The trim removed 4 bases at V and 1 base at J, leaving 6 bases unmatched. Germline V gene lookup returns CDR1 MGHRA and CDR2 YSYEKL. Written as DNA, the CDR3 is TGCGCCAGCAGCCTCTGGGACAGCGAGAACACTGAAGCTTTCTTT. Its translation: CASSLWDSENTEAFF.

In this sample, this clonotype turned up a few times. CDR3 residues: CASRRVGNYGYTF. The CDR3 DNA sequence: TGTGCCAGCAGGAGGGTAGGAAACTATGGCTACACCTTC. The chain couples TRBV12-3 or TRBV12-4 to TRBJ1-2; D unresolved. CDR3 length: 13 amino acids. The V end was cut by 6 bases, the J end by 2 bases, with 10 bases between.

V and J are TRBV5-1 and TRBJ2-2, with D perhaps assigned TRBD1 or TRBD2 (6 bases each). The germline V gene encodes CDR1 SGHRS and CDR2 YFSETQ. Trimming removed 4 bases at V and 3 bases at J, with 10 bases between. CDR3 length: 14 residues. The CDR3 loop reads CASSPGGDTGELFF. The CDR3 DNA reads as TGCGCCAGCAGCCCCGGGGGCGACACCGGGGAGCTGTTTTTT.

This clonotype was seen more than once but under ten times. The chain employs TRBV29-1 and TRBJ2-7; no firm D call. V lost 0 bases and J lost 0, with 6 bases in between. CDR1 is SQVTM and CDR2 is ANQGSEA in the germline V gene. The CDR3 has 13 amino acids. The CDR3 is CSVEEPTSYEQYF. CDR3 coding DNA: TGCAGCGTTGAAGAACCCACCTCCTACGAGCAGTACTTC.

V and J are TRBV24-1 and TRBJ2-7; the D gene could be TRBD1 or TRBD2 (5 bases each). Germline V gives CDR1 KGHDR, CDR2 SFDVKD. The V and J ends lost 8 bases and 0 bases respectively, with 7 bases between them. CDR3 size: 12 residues. The CDR3 reads CATMGPSYEQYF. CDR3 nucleotides: TGTGCCACCATGGGACCCTCCTACGAGCAGTACTTC.

In this sample, this clonotype turned up a few times. The chain recombines TRBV6-1 with TRBJ1-2; weak D call: TRBD1 (5 bases). This CDR3 contains 15 residues. Trimming cost V 6 bases and J 1 base, with 15 bases left between them. CDR1 is MNHNS, CDR2 SASEGT, per germline. The CDR3 bases are TGTGCCAGCAGCCAACCCGGGACGTATAACTATGGCTACACCTTC. Residues: CASSQPGTYNYGYTF.

This clonotype was observed at least ten times. The chain uses TRBV20-1 and TRBJ2-3, with D possibly called TRBD1 or TRBD2 (7 bases each). CDR1 DFQATT and CDR2 SNEGSKA come from the germline V gene (reference sequence). V was clipped by 6 bases and J by 2 bases, with 18 bases between them. The CDR3 has 15 residues. Written as DNA, the CDR3 is TGCAGTGCGCGGGGACAGCGGGGATACACAGATACGCAGTATTTT. Protein product: CSARGQRGYTDTQYF.